This T cell receptor (beta chain) was recorded in a study of T-cell memory formation after mild COVID-19. The study's findings and limits: Whether second-wave clones peaking at day 37 were SARS-CoV-2 specific went unconfirmed. CD4/CD8 balance held among clones contracting day 15 to 85, and later expanders leaned CD4+. Pre-infection memory already had some responding clones, implying cross-reactive memory joined.

Concerning this clonotype itself: Its antigen is undetermined.

The CDR3 consists of 15 residues. Germline CDR1 reads SNHLY; CDR2 reads FYNNEI. V was clipped by 2 bases and J by 0 bases; unmatched bases: 4. TCRdb independently ran MiXCR on the 5' RACE reads; one entry per CDR3 protein. Of a few hundred thousand distinct CDR3 sequences listed, under 25% were seen once; the top ten hold about an eighth. The chain recombines TRBV2 with TRBJ2-7; 7 nucleotides line up with TRBD2. This TCR derives from an adult woman who had mild COVID-19 (a few samples of this study predate the infection). Cell type and time point are not known. What was sequenced was PBMCs or a T cell subset sorted from them (not recorded which). CDR3 in amino acids: CASSEWGGTSYEQYF. Here the CDR3 DNA reads TGTGCCAGCAGTGAATGGGGGGGAACCTCCTACGAGCAGTACTTC.